This paragraph reports one TCR beta chain. Its antigen is as yet unknown. CDR3 length: 11 amino acids. Germline loops: CDR1 SNHLY, CDR2 FYNNEI. The germline V and J ends were trimmed by 11 bases and 5 bases, with 11 bases remaining between them. The record originates from a study of cytomegalovirus exposure and HLA in healthy donors. Points from the study as a whole: Roughly even sequencing depth across donors was the assumption behind the presence/absence analyses.

The PCR employed 60 Vbeta primers together with 13 Jbeta primers. Clones were read by immunoSEQ multiplex PCR, and TCRdb kept only the in-frame ones, dropping some. The data contain approximately 150,000 clones, about 70% of them singletons. V and J are TRBV2 and TRBJ2-3, with D perhaps TRBD2 (5 bases). Sequencing was carried out using PBMCs. This clonotype originated in a man aged 25-45 years in good health and CMV-seropositive. CDR3 in amino acids: CAFAAGDTQYF. The CDR3 region has the DNA TGTGCCTTTGCTGCGGGAGATACGCAGTATTTT.